These 23 T cell receptor beta chains originate from one sample sequenced in a study of T-cell reconstitution after alpha-beta-depleted transplantation in children. Using unique molecular identifiers, the investigators prepared the TCRbeta library. TCRdb independently ran MiXCR on the PCR reads; one entry per CDR3 protein. The sample lists around 580,000 distinct CDR3 sequences; roughly 27% were seen once. The starting material was PBMCs, obtained before TCRalphabeta/CD19-depleted stem cell transplant. These receptors were collected from a boy younger than two with Wiskott-Aldrich syndrome, due to receive a stem cell transplant.

In this sample, this clonotype turned up a few times. CDR3 in amino acids: CASSLWTSGRVAYNEQFF. The CDR3 DNA sequence: TGTGCCAGCAGCTTATGGACTAGCGGGAGGGTGGCCTACAATGAGCAGTTCTTC. V usage is TRBV11-1 and J usage is TRBJ2-1, with TRBD2 matching over 15 bases. Trimming took 2 bases from V and 2 from J; bases not matched to a gene: 4. CDR3 length: 18 residues. CDR1 and CDR2 (germline): SGHAT, FQDESV (reference sequence).

This clonotype was seen a handful of times. The chain recombines TRBV4-2 with TRBJ2-1; D is possibly TRBD2 (5 bases). CDR1 is LGHNA and CDR2 is YNFKEQ in the germline V gene. This CDR3 comprises 14 residues. V lost 5 bases and J 6 bases, leaving 14 bases between the germline ends. The DNA for the CDR3 is TGTGCCAGCAGCTGGGAGTGGAGTAGCAATGAGCAGTTCTTC. This codes for CASSWEWSSNEQFF.

J is TRBJ2-7 and V is TRBV7-2, with D perhaps matching TRBD2 (6 bases). CDR1 is SGHTA and CDR2 is FQGNSA in the germline V gene. The CDR3 sequence is 13 residues long. Trimming stripped 8 bases from V and 4 bases from J, with 15 bases between. The CDR3 reads CASEQAGLYEQYF. DNA of the CDR3: TGTGCCAGCGAGCAAGCGGGCCTGTACGAGCAGTACTTC.

The chain recombines TRBV20-1 with TRBJ2-4; D gene unclear. The CDR3 sequence is 14 residues long. CDR1 and CDR2 from the germline V gene are DFQATT and SNEGSKA (reference sequence). Trimming took 5 bases from V and 3 from J, leaving 14 bases between them. CDR3 nucleotide sequence: TGCAGTGCTTTACATCCCCACTTCAAAAACATTCAGTACTTC. Its translation is CSALHPHFKNIQYF.

This clonotype was found a few times. The V and J genes are TRBV5-1 and TRBJ2-1; 9 bases line up with TRBD1. There are 15 residues in the CDR3. Per the germline V gene, CDR1 is SGHRS and CDR2 is YFSETQ. V dropped 1 base and J dropped 7; count of bases not matched to a gene: 6. CDR3 residues: CASSLNGQGKNEQFF. For the CDR3, the DNA is TGCGCCAGCAGCTTGAACGGACAGGGGAAGAATGAGCAGTTCTTC.

CDR3 DNA: TGCGCCAGCAGAATTGACTACGATCAGCCCCAGCATTTT. This encodes CASRIDYDQPQHF. The rearrangement links TRBV5-1 to TRBJ1-5; D remains unclear. The CDR3 is 13 residues long. V lost 5 bases to trimming and J lost 5 bases, with 11 bases between them. Germline CDR1 is SGHRS and CDR2 is YFSETQ.

The table lists this clonotype with a few counts. The chain combines TRBV5-1 with TRBJ2-3; D is uncertain. Germline V CDR1 and CDR2: SGHRS, YFSETQ. The CDR3 length is 16 residues. V lost 0 bases and J lost 2, with 13 bases in between. CDR3 DNA sequence: TGCGCCAGCAGCTTGGTTGGGCTTTCCAACACAGATACGCAGTATTTT. Translation gives CASSLVGLSNTDTQYF. Using reference TRBV5-1 and TRBJ2-3 for the parts outside the CDR3, the full variable domain is KAGVTQTPRYLIKTRGQQVTLSCSPISGHRSVSWYQQTPGQGLQFLFEYFSETQRNKGNFPGRFSGRQFSNSRSEMNVSTLELGDSALYLCASSLVGLSNTDTQYFGPGTRLTVL.

J is TRBJ2-1 and V is TRBV20-1, with D uncertain. Germline V CDR1 and CDR2: DFQATT, SNEGSKA (reference sequence). The CDR3 is made up of 10 amino acids. The V gene lost 2 bases and the J gene lost 7 bases, with 3 bases spanning the gap. The CDR3 region has the DNA TGCAGTGCTAGACAGAATGAGCAGTTCTTC. Residues: CSARQNEQFF.

The chain couples TRBV20-1 to TRBJ2-5; the D gene is possibly TRBD1 (7 bases). The germline V gene has CDR1 DFQATT and CDR2 SNEGSKA (reference sequence). This CDR3 region has 15 residues. The CDR3, as DNA: TGCAGGGCACTTGGAGCGGGCCAGGGGGGAGAGACCCAGTACTTC. It encodes CRALGAGQGGETQYF.

This chain connects TRBV20-1 to TRBJ2-3; TRBD2 agrees at 8 bases. Germline V CDR1 and CDR2: DFQATT, SNEGSKA (reference sequence). The CDR3 has 14 residues. With V trimmed by 3 bases and J by 0 bases, 2 bases remained unmatched. CDR3 coding DNA: TGCAGTGCTAGGTCTAGCGGGAGCACAGATACGCAGTATTTT. Protein: CSARSSGSTDTQYF.

The chain combines TRBV5-5 with TRBJ2-2; a weak D match, TRBD2 (5 bases). Germline V gives CDR1 SGHKS, CDR2 YYEKEE (reference sequence). CDR3 size: 14 residues. V was shortened by 4 bases and J by 7 bases, with 14 bases between the two germline ends. This CDR3 is CASSLGRGVGELFF. The CDR3 coding sequence is TGTGCCAGCAGCCTGGGTCGGGGAGTCGGGGAGCTGTTTTTT.

This clonotype showed up just a few times. The chain combines TRBV28 with TRBJ1-4; TRBD1 aligns across 10 bases. Germline CDR1 and CDR2: MDHEN and SYDVKM. Trimming at V came to 6 bases and at J to 5 bases, leaving 3 bases not matched to a gene. The CDR3 loop spans 14 amino acids. CDR3 protein: CASRRDRGNEKLFF. DNA of the CDR3: TGTGCCAGCAGAAGGGACAGGGGAAATGAAAAACTGTTTTTT.

The chain couples TRBV9 to TRBJ2-1, with 7 bases matching TRBD2. In germline, CDR1 is SGDLS, CDR2 YYNGEE. The CDR3 is 16 amino acids. The V and J ends lost 0 bases and 5 bases, in that order; junction bases with no gene match: 8. CDR3 bases: TGTGCCAGCAGCGTAGGGGAGGGAGCGGGCGACAATGAGCAGTTCTTC. This encodes CASSVGEGAGDNEQFF.

V gene TRBV5-5 combines with J gene TRBJ2-3; TRBD2 matches 10 bases. Germline CDR1 SGHKS, CDR2 YYEKEE (reference sequence). The CDR3 has 17 amino acids. V lost 1 base to trimming and J lost 2 bases; unmatched junction nucleotides: 7. CDR3 protein: CASSLLPSGSDTDTQYF. The CDR3 bases are TGTGCCAGCAGCTTGTTACCTAGCGGGAGTGACACAGATACGCAGTATTTT.

This clonotype was observed a handful of times. This sequence joins TRBV18 and TRBJ2-7; D is ambiguous. Trimming removed 1 base at V and 1 base at J, with 8 bases between. The CDR3 is 14 amino acids. Germline-derived CDR1 and CDR2 are KGHSH and LQKENI. The CDR3 region has the DNA TGTGCCAGCTCACCACTAGTACCATCCTACGAGCAGTACTTC. It translates to CASSPLVPSYEQYF.

The V call is TRBV20-1, the J call TRBJ2-7; weak D call: TRBD2 (6 bases). This CDR3 region has 16 residues. V shed 0 bases and J shed 0 bases, with 15 bases lying between them. Germline lookup yields CDR1 DFQATT and CDR2 SNEGSKA (reference sequence). The CDR3 region is CSAREAAGTFSYEQYF. As DNA, the CDR3 is TGCAGTGCTAGAGAGGCCGCGGGAACCTTCTCCTACGAGCAGTACTTC.

The V and J genes are TRBV24-1 and TRBJ2-2; 7 nucleotides align to TRBD1. The J segment lost 4 bases and the V segment lost 4 bases, leaving 5 bases of the junction unmatched. The CDR3 has 15 residues. Germline CDR1 KGHDR, CDR2 SFDVKD. The CDR3 loop reads CATSDPGQTTGELFF. The DNA of the CDR3 is TGTGCCACCAGTGACCCGGGACAGACCACCGGGGAGCTGTTTTTT.

This clonotype has a handful of counts. The chain carries TRBV14 and TRBJ2-1; 13 positions agree with TRBD2. The V and J ends lost 2 bases and 4 bases, in that order; junction bases with no gene match: 8. The CDR3 length is 18 residues. Germline CDR1 is SGHDN and CDR2 is FVKESK. CDR3 region: CASSQYGGGLAGYNEQFF. CDR3 bases: TGTGCCAGCAGCCAATACGGAGGGGGACTAGCGGGGTACAATGAGCAGTTCTTC.

This clonotype turned up a few times. The chain couples TRBV6-2 or TRBV6-3 to TRBJ1-2; 7 bases match TRBD1. The CDR3 contains 15 residues. J gave up 2 bases and V 1 base, and 4 bases lay outside the gene matches. Germline CDR1 and CDR2: MNHEY and SVGEGT. CDR3 residues: CASSYYGQVNYGYTF. In DNA form, the CDR3 reads TGTGCCAGCAGTTACTATGGACAGGTCAACTATGGCTACACCTTC.

The CDR3 sequence is CSAPVPAGRYNEQFF. The CDR3 coding sequence is TGCAGTGCCCCCGTTCCGGCGGGGAGGTACAATGAGCAGTTCTTC. V is TRBV20-1 and J is TRBJ2-1, with a tentative D call TRBD2 (6 bases). CDR1 and CDR2 (germline): DFQATT, SNEGSKA (reference sequence). The V and J ends lost 6 bases and 4 bases respectively, with 19 bases between them. The length of the CDR3 is 15 residues.

The sample holds a few counts of this clonotype. The CDR3 loop is CASSPYVGGGADTQYF. CDR3 nucleotide sequence: TGCGCCAGCAGCCCTTATGTTGGGGGAGGCGCAGATACGCAGTATTTT. The V gene is TRBV5-1, the J gene TRBJ2-3; tentative D call: TRBD2 (6 bases). The CDR3 length is 16 residues. Trimming removed 4 bases at V and 4 bases at J, with 19 bases between. The germline V gene has CDR1 SGHRS and CDR2 YFSETQ.

This clonotype was counted only a few times. The genes are TRBV5-1 and TRBJ2-2, with D perhaps matching TRBD1 (5 bases). Germline loops: CDR1 SGHRS, CDR2 YFSETQ. V lost 1 base, J lost 1 base, and 11 bases lay in between. The CDR3 runs to 16 residues. CDR3 in amino acids: CASSLFTQGNTGELFF. As DNA, the CDR3 is TGCGCCAGCAGCTTGTTCACCCAGGGGAACACCGGGGAGCTGTTTTTT.

The gene calls are TRBV18 and TRBJ2-6; D is unresolved. The germline V gene encodes CDR1 KGHSH and CDR2 LQKENI. The CDR3 totals 14 residues. Trimming cost V 2 bases and J 4 bases, with 6 bases left between them. CDR3 coding DNA: TGTGCCAGCTCACCAAACCCGGGGGCCAACGTCCTGACTTTC. Translating gives CASSPNPGANVLTF.